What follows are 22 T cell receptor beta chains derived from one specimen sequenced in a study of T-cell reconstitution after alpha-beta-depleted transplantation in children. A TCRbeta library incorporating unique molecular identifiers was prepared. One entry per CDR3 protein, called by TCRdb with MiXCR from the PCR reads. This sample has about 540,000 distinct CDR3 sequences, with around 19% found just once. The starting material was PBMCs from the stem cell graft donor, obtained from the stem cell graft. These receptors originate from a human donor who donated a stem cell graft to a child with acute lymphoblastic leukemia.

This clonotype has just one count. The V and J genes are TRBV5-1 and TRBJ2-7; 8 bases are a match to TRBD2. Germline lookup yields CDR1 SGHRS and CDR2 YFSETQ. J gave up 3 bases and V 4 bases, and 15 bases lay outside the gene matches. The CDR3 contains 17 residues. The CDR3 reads CASSPGGRTLRNYEQYF. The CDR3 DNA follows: TGCGCCAGCAGCCCCGGCGGGAGGACCCTTAGGAACTACGAGCAGTACTTC.

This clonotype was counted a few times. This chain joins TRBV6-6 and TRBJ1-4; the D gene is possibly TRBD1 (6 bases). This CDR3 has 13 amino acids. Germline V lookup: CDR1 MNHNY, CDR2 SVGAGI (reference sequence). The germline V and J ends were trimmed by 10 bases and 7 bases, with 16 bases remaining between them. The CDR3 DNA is TGTGCCACACACCCGGGACATAGTGAAAAACTGTTTTTT. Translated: CATHPGHSEKLFF.

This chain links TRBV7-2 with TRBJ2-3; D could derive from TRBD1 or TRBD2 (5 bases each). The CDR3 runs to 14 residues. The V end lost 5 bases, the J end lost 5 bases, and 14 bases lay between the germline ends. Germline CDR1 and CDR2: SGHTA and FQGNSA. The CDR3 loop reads CASSGGGAEDTQYF. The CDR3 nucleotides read TGTGCCAGCAGCGGAGGTGGGGCGGAAGATACGCAGTATTTT. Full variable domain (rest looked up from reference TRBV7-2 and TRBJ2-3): GAGVSQSPSNKVTEKGKDVELRCDPISGHTALYWYRQSLGQGLEFLIYFQGNSAPDKSGLPSDRFSAERTGGSVSTLTIQRTQQEDSAVYLCASSGGGAEDTQYFGPGTRLTVL.

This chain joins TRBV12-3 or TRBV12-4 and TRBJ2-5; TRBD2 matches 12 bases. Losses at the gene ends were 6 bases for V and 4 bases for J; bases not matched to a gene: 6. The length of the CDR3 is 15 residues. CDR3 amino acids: CASRGLAGGIETQYF. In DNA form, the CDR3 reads TGTGCCAGCAGGGGGCTAGCGGGAGGGATAGAGACCCAGTACTTC.

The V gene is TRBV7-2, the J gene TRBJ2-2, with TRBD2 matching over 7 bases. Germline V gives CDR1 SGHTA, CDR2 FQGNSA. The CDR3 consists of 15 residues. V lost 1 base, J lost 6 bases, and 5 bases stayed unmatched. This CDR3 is CASSLDGLAAGELFF. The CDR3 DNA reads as TGTGCCAGCAGCTTAGACGGGCTAGCGGCCGGGGAGCTGTTTTTT.

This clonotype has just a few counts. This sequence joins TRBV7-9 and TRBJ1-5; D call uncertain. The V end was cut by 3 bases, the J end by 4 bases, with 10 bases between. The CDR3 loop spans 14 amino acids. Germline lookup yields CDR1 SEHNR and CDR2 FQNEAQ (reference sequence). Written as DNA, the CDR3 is TGTGCCAGCAGCTTGTCCCTACCGAATCAGCCCCAGCATTTT. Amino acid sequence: CASSLSLPNQPQHF.

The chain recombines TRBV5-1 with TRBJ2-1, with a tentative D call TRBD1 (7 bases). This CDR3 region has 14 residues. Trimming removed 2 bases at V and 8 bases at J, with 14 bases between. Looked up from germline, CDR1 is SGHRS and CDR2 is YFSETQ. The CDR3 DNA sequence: TGCGCCAGCAGCTTAAGACAGGGCGGGGATGAGCAGTTCTTC. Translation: CASSLRQGGDEQFF. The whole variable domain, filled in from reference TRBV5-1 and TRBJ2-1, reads KAGVTQTPRYLIKTRGQQVTLSCSPISGHRSVSWYQQTPGQGLQFLFEYFSETQRNKGNFPGRFSGRQFSNSRSEMNVSTLELGDSALYLCASSLRQGGDEQFFGPGTRLTVL.

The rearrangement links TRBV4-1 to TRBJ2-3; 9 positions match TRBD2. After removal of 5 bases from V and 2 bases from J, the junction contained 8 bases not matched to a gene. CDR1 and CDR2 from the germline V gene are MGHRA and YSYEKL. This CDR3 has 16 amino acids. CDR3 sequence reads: CASSLPAGGYTDTQYF. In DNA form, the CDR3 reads TGCGCCAGCAGCTTACCAGCGGGAGGATACACAGATACGCAGTATTTT.

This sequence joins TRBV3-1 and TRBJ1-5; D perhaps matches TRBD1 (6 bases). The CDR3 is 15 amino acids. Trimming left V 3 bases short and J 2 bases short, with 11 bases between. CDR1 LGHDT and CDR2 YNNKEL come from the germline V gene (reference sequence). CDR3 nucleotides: TGTGCCAGCAGCCAGGCAGGGGACGGCAATCAGCCCCAGCATTTT. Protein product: CASSQAGDGNQPQHF.

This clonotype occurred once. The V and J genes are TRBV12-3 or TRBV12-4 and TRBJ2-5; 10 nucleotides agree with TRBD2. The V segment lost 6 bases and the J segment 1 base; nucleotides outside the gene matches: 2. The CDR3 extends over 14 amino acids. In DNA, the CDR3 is TGTGCCAGCAGGAGGACTAGCGGCCAAGAGACCCAGTACTTC. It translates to CASRRTSGQETQYF.

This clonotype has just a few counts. The chain's CDR3 is CSVEGLALGGEQYF. The DNA of the CDR3 is TGCAGCGTTGAAGGGCTAGCGCTGGGGGGGGAGCAGTACTTC. This chain links TRBV29-1 with TRBJ2-7; the match to TRBD2 covers 7 bases. The CDR3 length is 14 residues. From germline, CDR1 is SQVTM and CDR2 ANQGSEA. V gave up 1 base and J gave up 7 bases; unmatched junction bases: 10.

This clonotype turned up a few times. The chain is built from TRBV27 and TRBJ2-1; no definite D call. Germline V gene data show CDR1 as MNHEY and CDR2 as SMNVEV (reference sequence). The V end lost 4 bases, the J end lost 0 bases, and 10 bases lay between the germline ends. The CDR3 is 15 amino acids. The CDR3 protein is CASSYSASSYNEQFF. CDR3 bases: TGTGCCAGCAGTTACTCCGCTAGCTCCTACAATGAGCAGTTCTTC.

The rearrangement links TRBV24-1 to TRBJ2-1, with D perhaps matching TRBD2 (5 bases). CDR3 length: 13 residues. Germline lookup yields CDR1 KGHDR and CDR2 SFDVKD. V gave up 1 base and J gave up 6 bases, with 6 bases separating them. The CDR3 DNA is TGTGCCACCAGTGATTTAGGGAGCAATGAGCAGTTCTTC. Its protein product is CATSDLGSNEQFF.

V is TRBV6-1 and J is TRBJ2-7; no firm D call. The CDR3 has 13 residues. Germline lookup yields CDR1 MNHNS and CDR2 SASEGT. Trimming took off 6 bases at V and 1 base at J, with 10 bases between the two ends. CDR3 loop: CASSVYRSYEQYF. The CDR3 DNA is TGTGCCAGCAGCGTTTATAGGTCCTACGAGCAGTACTTC.

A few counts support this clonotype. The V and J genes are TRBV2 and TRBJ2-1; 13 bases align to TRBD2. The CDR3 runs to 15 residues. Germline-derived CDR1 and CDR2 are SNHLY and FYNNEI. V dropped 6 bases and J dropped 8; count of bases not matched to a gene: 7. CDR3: CASSSLAGGVYEQFF. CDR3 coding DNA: TGTGCCAGCAGCTCACTAGCGGGAGGGGTCTATGAGCAGTTCTTC. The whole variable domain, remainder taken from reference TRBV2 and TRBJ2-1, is EPEVTQTPSHQVTQMGQEVILRCVPISNHLYFYWYRQILGQKVEFLVSFYNNEISEKSEIFDDQFSVERPDGSNFTLKIRSTKLEDSAMYFCASSSLAGGVYEQFFGPGTRLTVL.

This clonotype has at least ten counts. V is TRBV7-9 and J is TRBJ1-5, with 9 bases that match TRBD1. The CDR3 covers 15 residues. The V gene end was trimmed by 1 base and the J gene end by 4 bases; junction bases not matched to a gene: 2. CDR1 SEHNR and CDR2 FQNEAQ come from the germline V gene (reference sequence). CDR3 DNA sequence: TGTGCCAGCAGCTTAGGGACAGGGGATAATCAGCCCCAGCATTTT. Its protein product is CASSLGTGDNQPQHF.

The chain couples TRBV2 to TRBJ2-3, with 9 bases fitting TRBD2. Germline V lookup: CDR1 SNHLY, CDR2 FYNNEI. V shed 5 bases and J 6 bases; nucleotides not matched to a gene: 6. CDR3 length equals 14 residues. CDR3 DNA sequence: TGTGCCAGCAGTCAGCTAGCGGGATTCGATACGCAGTATTTT. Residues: CASSQLAGFDTQYF.

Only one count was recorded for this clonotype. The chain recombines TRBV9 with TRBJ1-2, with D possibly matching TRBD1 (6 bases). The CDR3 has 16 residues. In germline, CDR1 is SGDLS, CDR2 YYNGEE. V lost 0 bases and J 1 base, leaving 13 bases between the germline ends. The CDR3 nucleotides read TGTGCCAGCAGCGTAGGTATAGGGGGATATAACTATGGCTACACCTTC. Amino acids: CASSVGIGGYNYGYTF. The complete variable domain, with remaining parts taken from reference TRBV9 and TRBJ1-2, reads DSGVTQTPKHLITATGQRVTLRCSPRSGDLSVYWYQQSLDQGLQFLIQYYNGEERAKGNILERFSAQQFPDLHSELNLSSLELGDSALYFCASSVGIGGYNYGYTFGSGTRLTVV.

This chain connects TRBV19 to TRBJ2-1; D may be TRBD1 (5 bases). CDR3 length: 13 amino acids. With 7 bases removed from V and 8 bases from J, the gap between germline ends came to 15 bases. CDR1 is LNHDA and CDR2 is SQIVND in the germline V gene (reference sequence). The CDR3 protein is CASNRFQGHEQFF. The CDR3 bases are TGTGCCAGTAATCGCTTCCAGGGCCATGAGCAGTTCTTC.

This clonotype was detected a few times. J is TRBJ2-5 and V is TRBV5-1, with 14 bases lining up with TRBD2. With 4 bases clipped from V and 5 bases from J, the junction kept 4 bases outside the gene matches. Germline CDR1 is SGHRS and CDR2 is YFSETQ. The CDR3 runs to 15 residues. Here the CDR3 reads CASSAGLAGVETQYF. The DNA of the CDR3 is TGCGCCAGCAGCGCGGGACTAGCGGGAGTGGAGACCCAGTACTTC.

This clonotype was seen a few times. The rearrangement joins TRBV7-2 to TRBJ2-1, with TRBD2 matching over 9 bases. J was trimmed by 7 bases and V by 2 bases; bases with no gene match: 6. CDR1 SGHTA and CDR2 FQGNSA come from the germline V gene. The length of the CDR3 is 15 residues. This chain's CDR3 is CASSLTFSGRNEQFF. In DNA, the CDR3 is TGTGCCAGCAGCTTAACTTTTAGCGGGAGAAATGAGCAGTTCTTC. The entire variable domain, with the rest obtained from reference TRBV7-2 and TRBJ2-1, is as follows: GAGVSQSPSNKVTEKGKDVELRCDPISGHTALYWYRQSLGQGLEFLIYFQGNSAPDKSGLPSDRFSAERTGGSVSTLTIQRTQQEDSAVYLCASSLTFSGRNEQFFGPGTRLTVL.

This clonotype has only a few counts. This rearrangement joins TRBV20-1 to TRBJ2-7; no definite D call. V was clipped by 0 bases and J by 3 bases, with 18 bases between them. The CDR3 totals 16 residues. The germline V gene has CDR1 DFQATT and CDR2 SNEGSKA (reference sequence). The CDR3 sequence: CSARDRRDNSLYEQYF. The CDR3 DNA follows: TGCAGTGCTAGAGATCGAAGGGATAATAGCCTCTACGAGCAGTACTTC.